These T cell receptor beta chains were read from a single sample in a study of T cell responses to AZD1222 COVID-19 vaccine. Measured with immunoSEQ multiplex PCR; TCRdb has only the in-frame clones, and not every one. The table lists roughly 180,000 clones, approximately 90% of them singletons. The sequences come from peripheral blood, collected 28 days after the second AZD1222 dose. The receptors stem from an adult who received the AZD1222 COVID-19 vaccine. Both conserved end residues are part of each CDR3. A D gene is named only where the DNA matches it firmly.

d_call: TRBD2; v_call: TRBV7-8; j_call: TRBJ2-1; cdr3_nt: TGTGCCAGCAGCGCCACCGTAGCGGGACACTACAATGAGCAGTTCTTC; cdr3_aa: CASSATVAGHYNEQFF
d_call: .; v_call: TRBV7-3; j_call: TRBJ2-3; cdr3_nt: TGTGCCAGCAGCCCCGTAGGGGCAGATACGCAGTATTTT; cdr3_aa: CASSPVGADTQYF
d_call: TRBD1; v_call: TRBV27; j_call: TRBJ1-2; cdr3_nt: TGTGCCAGCAGTAACGCCGGGACAGAACCTAACTATGGCTACACCTTC; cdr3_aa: CASSNAGTEPNYGYTF
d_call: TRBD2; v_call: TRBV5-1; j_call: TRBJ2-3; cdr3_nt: TGCGCCAGCAGCCGGTCCTTGGCGGGAGGGAGTTCAGATACGCAGTATTTT; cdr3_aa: CASSRSLAGGSSDTQYF
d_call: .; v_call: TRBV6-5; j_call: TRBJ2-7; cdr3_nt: TGTGCCAGCAGTTTAAAGACCGGGACCGCGTTCTACGAGCAGTACTTC; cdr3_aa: CASSLKTGTAFYEQYF
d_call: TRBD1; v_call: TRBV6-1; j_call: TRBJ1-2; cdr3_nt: TGTGCCAGCAGTGAAGCGCAGGACAGGTTTCTCTCTGGCTACACCTTC; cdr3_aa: CASSEAQDRFLSGYTF
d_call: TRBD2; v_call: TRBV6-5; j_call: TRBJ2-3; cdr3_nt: TGTGCCAGCCAACGGGGACTAGCGGGAGCAGATACGCAGTATTTT; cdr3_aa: CASQRGLAGADTQYF
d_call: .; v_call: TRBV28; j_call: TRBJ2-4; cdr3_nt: TGTGCCAGCAGGATGGCGTGGGGAGATCTAGCCAAAAACATTCAGTACTTC; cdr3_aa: CASRMAWGDLAKNIQYF
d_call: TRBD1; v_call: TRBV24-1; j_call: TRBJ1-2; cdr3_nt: TGTGCCACCAGTGATTCGACCCGGACAGGCCAGCGTGGCTACACCTTC; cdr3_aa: CATSDSTRTGQRGYTF
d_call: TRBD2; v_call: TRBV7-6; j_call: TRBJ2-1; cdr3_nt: TGTGCCAGCAGCAAACTATACAGCGGGAGGGACTACAATGAGCAGTTCTTC; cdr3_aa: CASSKLYSGRDYNEQFF
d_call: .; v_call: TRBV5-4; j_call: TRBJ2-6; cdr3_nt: TGTGCCAGCAGCACAGCCTCTGGGGCCAACGTCCTGACTTTC; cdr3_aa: CASSTASGANVLTF
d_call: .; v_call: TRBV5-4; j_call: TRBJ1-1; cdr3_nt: TGTGCCAGCAGCTTGCCTTTAGGGAGGGCTTTCTTT; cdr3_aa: CASSLPLGRAFF